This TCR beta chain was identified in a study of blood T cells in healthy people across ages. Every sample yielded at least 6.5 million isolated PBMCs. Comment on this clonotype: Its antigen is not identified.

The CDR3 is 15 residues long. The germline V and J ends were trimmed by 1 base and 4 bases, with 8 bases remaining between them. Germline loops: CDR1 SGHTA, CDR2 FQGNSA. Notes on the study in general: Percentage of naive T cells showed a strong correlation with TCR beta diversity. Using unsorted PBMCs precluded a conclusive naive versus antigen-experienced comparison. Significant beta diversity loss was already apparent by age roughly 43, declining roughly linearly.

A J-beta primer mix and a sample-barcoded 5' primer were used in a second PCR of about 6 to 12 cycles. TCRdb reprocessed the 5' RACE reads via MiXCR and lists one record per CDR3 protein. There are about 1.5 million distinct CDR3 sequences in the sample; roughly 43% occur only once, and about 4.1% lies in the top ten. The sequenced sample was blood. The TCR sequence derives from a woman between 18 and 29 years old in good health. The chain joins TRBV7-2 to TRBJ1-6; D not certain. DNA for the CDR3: TGTGCCAGCAGCTTAGAAGGGCAGTATAATTCACCCCTCCACTTT. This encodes CASSLEGQYNSPLHF. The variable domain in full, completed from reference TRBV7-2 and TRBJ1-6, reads GAGVSQSPSNKVTEKGKDVELRCDPISGHTALYWYRQSLGQGLEFLIYFQGNSAPDKSGLPSDRFSAERTGGSVSTLTIQRTQQEDSAVYLCASSLEGQYNSPLHFGNGTRLTVT.